Listed below are T cell receptor beta chains from one sample, sequenced in a study of blood T cell repertoires in COVID-19. TCRdb's table, derived via immunoSEQ multiplex PCR, lists solely in-frame clones and lacks some. The data contain about 160,000 clones, roughly 81% of them seen just once; the ten biggest clones take up about 5.6%. Sequenced sample: peripheral blood. These receptors all stem from a woman aged 45-65 years with COVID-19, enrolled during active disease. Both conserved end residues are part of each CDR3. Fields, in order: clone size, V gene, J gene, D gene, CDR3 protein, CDR3 DNA. D genes are given only for firm matches. Not all rows give a size; the values are once, few, many and, for expanded clones, a class.

-	TRBV30	TRBJ1-2	TRBD1	CAWSRTGLGYTF	TGTGCCTGGAGTAGGACAGGGTTGGGCTACACCTTC
-	TRBV7-8	TRBJ2-2	-	CASSPIPGELFF	TGTGCCAGCAGCCCTATCCCCGGGGAGCTGTTTTTT
few	TRBV12-3/TRBV12-4	TRBJ2-3	-	CASSQTSFDTQYF	TGTGCCAGCAGCCAGACTAGTTTCGATACGCAGTATTTT
-	TRBV10-2	TRBJ2-6	-	CASTSGANVLTF	TGCGCCAGCACTTCTGGGGCCAACGTCCTGACTTTC
-	TRBV2	TRBJ2-1	TRBD1	CASSGQGAGEQFF	TGTGCCAGCAGTGGACAGGGGGCTGGTGAGCAGTTCTTC
-	TRBV19	TRBJ2-7	-	CASSKQGLGSSYEQYF	TGTGCCAGTAGTAAACAGGGTTTAGGGAGCTCCTACGAGCAGTACTTC
-	TRBV3-1/TRBV3-2	TRBJ1-2	TRBD1	CASSQVDRVYGYTF	TGTGCCAGCAGCCAAGTGGACAGGGTCTATGGCTACACCTTC
-	TRBV11-3	TRBJ2-1	-	CASSLGPDNEQFF	TGTGCCAGCAGCTTAGGGCCAGACAATGAGCAGTTCTTC
-	TRBV29-1	TRBJ1-2	-	CSVGQSYGYTF	TGCAGCGTTGGACAGTCCTATGGCTACACCTTC
-	TRBV5-1	TRBJ2-5	TRBD1	CASSFTGGEGETQYF	TGCGCCAGCAGCTTCACAGGGGGCGAGGGAGAGACCCAGTACTTC
-	TRBV14	TRBJ2-1	-	CASSRTLGTSYNEQFF	TGTGCCAGCAGCCGAACCCTAGGGACTTCCTACAATGAGCAGTTCTTC
-	TRBV9	TRBJ1-4	TRBD1	CASSVAGGTGGEKLFF	TGTGCCAGCAGCGTAGCTGGAGGGACAGGGGGAGAAAAACTGTTTTTT
few	TRBV7-2	TRBJ2-2	-	CASSSRDFNTGELFF	TGTGCCAGCAGCTCCCGGGACTTTAACACCGGGGAGCTGTTTTTT
-	TRBV28	TRBJ2-7	-	CASSSPSGLSYEQYF	TGTGCCAGCAGCTCACCAAGTGGCCTGTCCTACGAGCAGTACTTC
-	TRBV2	TRBJ2-2	-	CASIGGNTGELFF	TGTGCCAGCATCGGAGGAAACACCGGGGAGCTGTTTTTT
few	TRBV7-9	TRBJ1-3	-	CASSPPIRIGNTIYF	TGTGCCAGCAGCCCCCCTATCCGTATCGGAAACACCATATATTTT
-	TRBV7-2	TRBJ2-7	-	CASSLVWQGSYEQYF	TGTGCCAGCAGCTTAGTGTGGCAGGGATCCTACGAGCAGTACTTC
-	TRBV28	TRBJ2-3	TRBD1	CASSSSGQGYPDTQYF	TGTGCCAGCAGTTCCTCGGGACAGGGATATCCAGATACGCAGTATTTT
few	TRBV5-1	TRBJ2-7	-	CASGTGQISGEQYF	TGCGCCAGCGGGACCGGACAGATCTCGGGCGAGCAGTACTTC
-	TRBV30	TRBJ2-7	TRBD1	CAWSVPDRGTYEQYF	TGTGCCTGGAGTGTGCCGGACAGGGGAACCTACGAGCAGTACTTC
-	TRBV9	TRBJ2-1	TRBD2	CASSVTSDNNEQFF	TGTGCCAGCAGCGTGACTAGCGATAACAATGAGCAGTTCTTC
once	TRBV3-1/TRBV3-2	TRBJ2-7	-	CASSQAAPSVSYEQYF	TGTGCCAGCAGCCAAGCGGCCCCTAGCGTATCCTACGAGCAGTACTTC
-	TRBV7-3	TRBJ1-2	TRBD1	CASSPGTGAGGYTF	TGTGCCAGCAGCCCGGGGACAGGGGCCGGTGGCTACACCTTC
-	TRBV5-4	TRBJ1-5	-	CASSLAGINQPQHF	TGTGCCAGCAGCTTGGCAGGGATCAATCAGCCCCAGCATTTT
-	TRBV7-2	TRBJ2-1	-	CASSSGGRLDNEQFF	TGTGCCAGCAGCTCTGGGGGCCGACTCGACAATGAGCAGTTCTTC